One and the same sample provided the 8 T cell receptor beta chains below, sequenced in a study of cytotoxic CD8 clonotypes in ibrutinib-treated CLL. Some clones are missing from TCRdb's copy, which holds only in-frame ones; the method was immunoSEQ multiplex PCR. The data contain tens of thousands of clones, more than 45% of them seen just once; the ten biggest clones take up about 31%. Sequencing used PBMCs, obtained after 12 months of ibrutinib treatment. The origin of the receptors is a human donor with chronic lymphocytic leukemia.

This clone was observed a few times. V usage is TRBV7-6 and J usage is TRBJ2-3; possible D gene TRBD2, 6 bases. There are 15 residues in the CDR3. Trimming took 6 bases from V and 4 from J, leaving 17 bases between them. Germline-derived CDR1 and CDR2 are SGHVS and FNYEAQ. This chain's CDR3 is CASRRDSTRPDTQYF. The CDR3 DNA reads as TGTGCCAGCAGGCGGGACTCAACGAGGCCAGATACGCAGTATTTT.

A few counts support this clone. The genes are TRBV6-1 and TRBJ2-5, with D hard to call. Deletions cut 3 bases from V and 5 bases from J, with 13 bases between. The germline V gene has CDR1 MNHNS and CDR2 SASEGT. The CDR3 spans 14 residues. CDR3 DNA sequence: TGTGCCAGCAGTGATAGAGTCCCTTTGGAGACCCAGTACTTC. It codes for CASSDRVPLETQYF.

The gene calls are TRBV9 and TRBJ1-2; D is undetermined. Germline V CDR1 and CDR2: SGDLS, YYNGEE. The CDR3 covers 13 residues. V lost 0 bases and J 4 bases, leaving 7 bases between the germline ends. In DNA form, the CDR3 reads TGTGCCAGCAGCGTAGATGCAGGCTATGGCTACACCTTC. Encoded protein: CASSVDAGYGYTF.

V gene TRBV7-9 combines with J gene TRBJ2-5; 9 bases align to TRBD1. CDR3 size: 14 residues. Germline V gene sequence: CDR1 SEHNR, CDR2 FQNEAQ (reference sequence). The junction had 7 bases not matched to a gene; V was cut back by 7 bases and J by 4 bases. The CDR3 DNA reads as TGTGCCAGCAAGCGAACAGGGGGCGGAGAGACCCAGTACTTC. Its translation is CASKRTGGGETQYF.

V and J are TRBV28 and TRBJ2-7; TRBD2 agrees at 10 bases. The CDR3 totals 15 residues. CDR1 and CDR2 from the germline V gene are MDHEN and SYDVKM. Losses at the gene ends were 4 bases for V and 5 bases for J; bases not matched to a gene: 8. The CDR3 sequence is CASSSISGRQDEQYF. The DNA for the CDR3 is TGTGCCAGCAGTTCGATTAGCGGGAGGCAAGACGAGCAGTACTTC.

The CDR3 coding sequence is TGTGCCAGCAGACCCGGGACAGGGGTAATCAACATTCAGTACTTC. Protein: CASRPGTGVINIQYF. This chain links TRBV2 with TRBJ2-4; 10 nucleotides line up with TRBD1. In germline, CDR1 is SNHLY, CDR2 FYNNEI. Trimming cost V 6 bases and J 7 bases; bases outside gene matches: 9. This CDR3 is 15 amino acids long. Full variable domain (missing parts from reference TRBV2 and TRBJ2-4): EPEVTQTPSHQVTQMGQEVILRCVPISNHLYFYWYRQILGQKVEFLVSFYNNEISEKSEIFDDQFSVERPDGSNFTLKIRSTKLEDSAMYFCASRPGTGVINIQYFGAGTRLSVL.

The chain joins TRBV5-1 to TRBJ2-2; 7 bases line up with TRBD2. V lost 4 bases and J lost 0; bases outside the gene matches: 0. The CDR3 sequence is 14 residues long. Germline V lookup: CDR1 SGHRS, CDR2 YFSETQ. CDR3 bases: TGCGCCAGCAGCGGACTAGCGAACACCGGGGAGCTGTTTTTT. Translating gives CASSGLANTGELFF.

This clone is a singleton in its sample. This chain links TRBV28 with TRBJ1-5; D might be TRBD1 (5 bases). The CDR3 is made up of 14 amino acids. Between the trimmed V and J ends, which lost 7 bases and 6 bases, there was a span of 16 bases. CDR1 MDHEN and CDR2 SYDVKM come from the germline V gene. The CDR3 nucleotides are TGTGCCAGCACCTCGGACCCGGGGGGTCAGCCCCAGCATTTT. This encodes CASTSDPGGQPQHF.